This TCR delta chain stems from a study of gamma-delta chains in newborns, infants, children. At the level of the study: Polyclonal expansion of innate γδ T cells after birth follows microbial exposure.

CDR3 length: 20 amino acids. The germline CDR1 and CDR2 sequences are GEAIGNYY and EKD. Trimming removed 0 bases from V and 0 bases from J; junction bases left unmatched: 9. TCRdb repeated clone calling on the reads with CATT. The sample has roughly 14,000 delta-chain clones, roughly 7% seen once; the top ten hold more than 20%. The chain combines TRDV2 with TRDJ3, with 8 bases identical to TRDD3. The TCR originated in a child who was a newborn, infant or young child, either healthy, febrile or measles-vaccinated (not recorded which). Sequenced: blood. The CDR3 sequence: CACDTVMGDPSSWDTRQMFF. In DNA form, the CDR3 reads TGTGCCTGTGACACCGTGATGGGGGATCCGAGCTCCTGGGACACCCGACAGATGTTTTTC.